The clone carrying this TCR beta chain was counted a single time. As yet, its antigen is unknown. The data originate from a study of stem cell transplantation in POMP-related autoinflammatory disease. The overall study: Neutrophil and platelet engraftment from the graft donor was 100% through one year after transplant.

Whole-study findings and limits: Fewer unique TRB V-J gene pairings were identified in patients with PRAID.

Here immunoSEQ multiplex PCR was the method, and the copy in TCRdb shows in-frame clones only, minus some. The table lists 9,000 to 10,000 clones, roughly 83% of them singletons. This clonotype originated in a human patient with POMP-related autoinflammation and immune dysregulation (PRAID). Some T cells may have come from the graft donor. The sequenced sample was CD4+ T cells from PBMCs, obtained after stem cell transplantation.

This CDR3 reads CASSTARATYNEQFF. CDR3 in DNA: TGTGCCAGTAGTACGGCTAGAGCCACTTACAATGAGCAGTTCTTC. V usage is TRBV19 and J usage is TRBJ2-1; no clear D. In germline, CDR1 is LNHDA, CDR2 SQIVND (reference sequence). CDR3 length: 15 residues. Trimming pared 4 bases from V and 4 bases from J, leaving 14 bases between.